The 32 T cell receptor beta chains below were found in one sample sequenced in a study of human thymus T cells. Surgeons resected thymus tissue during corrective heart surgery. TCRdb keeps only in-frame clones here, not all; method: immunoSEQ multiplex PCR. Of roughly 120,000 clones listed, about 94% are singletons. What was sequenced was thymus tissue. Receptors originate from a boy under three years old with a congenital heart defect but otherwise immunologically healthy.

The chain has TRBV4-1 and TRBJ2-1; 9 bases match TRBD1. The CDR3 length is 16 residues. V lost 4 bases to trimming and J lost 7 bases; unmatched junction nucleotides: 11. The germline gives CDR1 MGHRA, CDR2 YSYEKL. The CDR3: CASSPYRDRALNEQFF. CDR3 in DNA: TGCGCCAGCAGCCCATATCGGGACAGGGCCCTTAATGAGCAGTTCTTC.

Concerning this clone itself: A read error may produce the germline difference seen at one junction end. The chain employs TRBV11-1 and TRBJ2-3; TRBD2 aligns across 9 bases. Germline V gene sequence: CDR1 SGHAT, CDR2 FQDESV (reference sequence). The CDR3 runs 14 residues. The CDR3 bases are TGTGCCAGCAGCCTAGCGGGGTTCACAGATACGCAGTATTTT. Amino acid sequence: CASSLAGFTDTQYF.

This rearrangement joins TRBV21-1 to TRBJ2-7. TRBV21-1 is a known pseudogene. The CDR3 loop spans 15 amino acids. CDR3 sequence (DNA): TGTGCCAGCAGCAAAGGGGGAGGACAGAGCTACGAGCAGTACTTC. Encoded protein: CASSKGGGQSYEQYF.

This chain uses TRBV7-3 with TRBJ2-1; TRBD2 matches at 10 bases. Germline V gene lookup returns CDR1 SGHTA and CDR2 FQGTGA. The V and J ends lost 2 bases and 6 bases, in that order; junction bases with no gene match: 7. This CDR3 contains 16 residues. CDR3 loop: CASSLFGLAALNEQFF. The CDR3 nucleotides read TGTGCCAGCAGCTTATTTGGACTAGCGGCCCTCAATGAGCAGTTCTTC.

V and J are TRBV2 and TRBJ1-2, with D unclear. V lost 3 bases to trimming and J lost 10 bases, with 12 bases between them. CDR3 size: 12 residues. CDR1 is SNHLY, CDR2 FYNNEI, per germline. CDR3 sequence (DNA): TGTGCCAGCAGTGAGATGGAGGGTAACTACACCTTC. It specifies CASSEMEGNYTF.

This clone came up a few times. The V gene is TRBV19, the J gene TRBJ1-5; no reliable D call. CDR1 LNHDA and CDR2 SQIVND come from the germline V gene (reference sequence). Deletions cut 5 bases from V and 7 bases from J, with 18 bases between. The CDR3 runs 15 residues. As DNA, the CDR3 is TGTGCCAGTAGTTCCTGGACGGGAAGGGAACAGCCCCAGCATTTT. It is translated as CASSSWTGREQPQHF.

V and J are TRBV7-2 and TRBJ1-1, with D maybe TRBD1 (5 bases). The CDR3 is made up of 14 amino acids. Looked up from germline, CDR1 is SGHTA and CDR2 is FQGNSA. Trimming removed 8 bases from V and 11 bases from J, with 24 bases in between. The chain's CDR3 is CASGQGGKVIGAFF. In nucleotides, the CDR3 is TGTGCCAGCGGGCAGGGAGGAAAAGTTATTGGGGCTTTCTTT.

This chain connects TRBV27 to TRBJ2-5; 12 bases are a match to TRBD1. Germline CDR1 and CDR2: MNHEY and SMNVEV (reference sequence). CDR3 length: 17 amino acids. Trimming at V came to 5 bases and at J to 5 bases, leaving 12 bases not matched to a gene. This CDR3 reads CASSPSSGTGGEETQYF. DNA of the CDR3: TGTGCCAGCAGTCCATCATCCGGGACAGGGGGCGAGGAGACCCAGTACTTC.

The chain carries TRBV9 and TRBJ2-6; a weak D match, TRBD1 (7 bases). The CDR3 loop spans 15 amino acids. V gave up 3 bases and J gave up 4 bases, with 11 bases separating them. Germline CDR1 reads SGDLS; CDR2 reads YYNGEE. Written as DNA, the CDR3 is TGTGCCAGCAGCGGCAGGGGGGTCGGGGCCAACGTCCTGACTTTC. Translating gives CASSGRGVGANVLTF.

The V gene is TRBV10-2, the J gene TRBJ1-5, with D perhaps TRBD1 (6 bases). The germline V gene has CDR1 WSHSY and CDR2 SAAADI. This CDR3 contains 12 residues. V was pared by 3 bases and J by 6 bases, with 6 bases between. The CDR3 DNA is TGCGCCAGCAGTGAAGGGGGTCAGCCCCAGCATTTT. Translated, it gives CASSEGGQPQHF.

This chain connects TRBV5-1 to TRBJ2-3, with TRBD1 matching 7 bases. Looked up from germline, CDR1 is SGHRS and CDR2 is YFSETQ. The CDR3 runs 13 residues. V was pared by 6 bases and J by 6 bases, with 7 bases of the junction left unmatched. CDR3 sequence reads: CASTQLQGDTQYF. The CDR3 DNA follows: TGCGCCAGCACCCAATTACAGGGGGATACGCAGTATTTT.

The genes are TRBV2 and TRBJ2-3, with TRBD1 as a possible D gene (6 bases). CDR3 length: 17 amino acids. Germline CDR1 is SNHLY and CDR2 is FYNNEI. Between the trimmed V and J ends, which lost 6 bases and 2 bases, there was a span of 21 bases. CDR3 in amino acids: CASRYPHREKDTDTQYF. The CDR3, as DNA: TGTGCCAGCAGATACCCTCACAGGGAAAAAGACACAGATACGCAGTATTTT.

The chain is built from TRBV4-1 and TRBJ2-3; D uncertain. Germline V CDR1 and CDR2: MGHRA, YSYEKL. V lost 0 bases, J lost 0 bases, and 19 bases lay in between. This CDR3 spans 19 amino acids. CDR3 region: CASSQEYFERPVSTDTQYF. CDR3 DNA: TGCGCCAGCAGCCAAGAATATTTCGAGCGCCCGGTTAGCACAGATACGCAGTATTTT.

This rearrangement joins TRBV11-2 to TRBJ2-1; no definite D call. This CDR3 comprises 17 residues. The germline V gene has CDR1 SGHAT and CDR2 FQNNGV. V lost 4 bases and J 2 bases, leaving 18 bases between the germline ends. The CDR3 region has the DNA TGTGCCAGCAGCTCCAACTGTGCCCCGTCCGCCTACAATGAGCAGTTCTTC. Residues: CASSSNCAPSAYNEQFF.

The V gene is TRBV4-3, the J gene TRBJ2-5; tentative D call: TRBD2 (6 bases). The V gene lost 3 bases and the J gene lost 2 bases, with 13 bases spanning the gap. The germline gives CDR1 LGHNA, CDR2 YSLEER. The CDR3 has 15 residues. The CDR3, as DNA: TGCGCCAGCAGCCATGCAACCGGGACTCAAGAGACCCAGTACTTC. Translating it yields CASSHATGTQETQYF.

This clone has a single count. The chain combines TRBV4-1 with TRBJ2-4, with D perhaps assigned TRBD1 or TRBD2 (5 bases each). The germline V gene encodes CDR1 MGHRA and CDR2 YSYEKL. Between the trimmed V and J ends, which lost 4 bases and 0 bases, there was a span of 19 bases. The CDR3 has 18 residues. Here the CDR3 reads CASSRRDDSLLAKNIQYF. In DNA form, the CDR3 reads TGCGCCAGCAGCCGCCGGGACGATTCGTTACTAGCCAAAAACATTCAGTACTTC.

The chain combines TRBV4-2 with TRBJ2-1, with 10 bases lining up with TRBD2. Unmatched junction bases numbered 9, after V lost 0 bases and J lost 7 bases. CDR1 is LGHNA and CDR2 is YNFKEQ in the germline V gene. This CDR3 has 17 residues. CDR3 loop: CASSQDDLGLAENEQFF. The CDR3 nucleotides are TGTGCCAGCAGCCAAGATGATTTAGGACTAGCGGAGAATGAGCAGTTCTTC.

The chain has TRBV9 and TRBJ2-1; D not certain. This CDR3 is 16 amino acids long. In germline, CDR1 is SGDLS, CDR2 YYNGEE. Trimming cost V 0 bases and J 2 bases, with 12 bases left between them. CDR3 loop: CASSVATLDPYNEQFF. The DNA of the CDR3 is TGTGCCAGCAGCGTAGCGACCCTTGATCCCTACAATGAGCAGTTCTTC.

The chain recombines TRBV5-5 with TRBJ2-7; D perhaps matches TRBD1 (5 bases). This CDR3 has 16 amino acids. The germline CDR1 and CDR2 sequences are SGHKS and YYEKEE (reference sequence). V lost 0 bases, J lost 1 base, and 14 bases lay in between. Written as DNA, the CDR3 is TGTGCCAGCAGCTTGGAACAGGCTATTATGTCCTACGAGCAGTACTTC. This translates into CASSLEQAIMSYEQYF.

The chain carries TRBV6-5 and TRBJ1-2, with TRBD1 matching over 7 bases. V lost 5 bases to trimming and J lost 5 bases; unmatched junction nucleotides: 11. CDR1 is MNHEY, CDR2 SVGAGI, per germline. CDR3 size: 15 residues. CDR3 residues: CASSPRQGGRYGYTF. In DNA form, the CDR3 reads TGTGCCAGCAGTCCCCGACAGGGAGGTCGATATGGCTACACCTTC.

The chain has TRBV4-1 and TRBJ1-2; D is possibly TRBD1 (5 bases). The germline gives CDR1 MGHRA, CDR2 YSYEKL. This CDR3 contains 16 residues. Trimming removed 1 base from V and 0 bases from J, with 12 bases in between. The CDR3 is CASSQGPLRANYGYTF. The CDR3 nucleotides are TGCGCCAGCAGCCAAGGACCGCTCAGGGCTAACTATGGCTACACCTTC.

J is TRBJ1-5 and V is TRBV19, with a possible D match to TRBD1 (5 bases). The germline V gene has CDR1 LNHDA and CDR2 SQIVND (reference sequence). The CDR3 is made up of 14 amino acids. The V and J ends lost 9 bases and 0 bases respectively, with 12 bases between them. The CDR3 region is CASRDVNSNQPQHF. For the CDR3, the DNA is TGTGCCAGCCGGGACGTCAATAGCAATCAGCCCCAGCATTTT.

The chain joins TRBV14 to TRBJ1-1; D gene unclear. Between the trimmed V and J ends, which lost 2 bases and 5 bases, there was a span of 12 bases. The V gene's germline CDR1 is SGHDN and CDR2 FVKESK. The CDR3 consists of 14 residues. CDR3 DNA sequence: TGTGCCAGCAGCCAATCTTCCGGGAGAACTGAAGCTTTCTTT. Residues: CASSQSSGRTEAFF.

The CDR3 DNA reads as TGTGCCAGTAGTATGGGGCCCCTCCCAGATACGCAGTATTTT. Translated, it gives CASSMGPLPDTQYF. J is TRBJ2-3 and V is TRBV19; the D gene is possibly TRBD1 (5 bases). CDR3 length: 14 amino acids. V shed 3 bases and J shed 4 bases, with 11 bases lying between them. Per the germline V gene, CDR1 is LNHDA and CDR2 is SQIVND (reference sequence). Together with reference TRBV19 and TRBJ2-3, the CDR3 gives the full variable domain: DGGITQSPKYLFRKEGQNVTLSCEQNLNHDAMYWYRQDPGQGLRLIYYSQIVNDFQKGDIAEGYSVSREKKESFPLTVTSAQKNPTAFYLCASSMGPLPDTQYFGPGTRLTVL.

The chain links TRBV11-2 to TRBJ2-5; D not resolved. The germline gives CDR1 SGHAT, CDR2 FQNNGV. Trimming left V 4 bases short and J 5 bases short, with 8 bases between. The CDR3 is 12 residues long. As DNA, the CDR3 is TGTGCCAGCAGCTCCCCTGCCGAGACCCAGTACTTC. Its translation: CASSSPAETQYF.

The J gene is TRBJ2-7, the V gene TRBV7-2; D is unresolved. This CDR3 has 14 amino acids. Trimming took 1 base from V and 7 from J, leaving 14 bases between them. Germline CDR1 and CDR2: SGHTA and FQGNSA. Written as DNA, the CDR3 is TGTGCCAGCAGCTTAGAAGGCAGGCTATTTGAGCAGTACTTC. Protein: CASSLEGRLFEQYF. Variable domain in full (rest from reference TRBV7-2 and TRBJ2-7): GAGVSQSPSNKVTEKGKDVELRCDPISGHTALYWYRQSLGQGLEFLIYFQGNSAPDKSGLPSDRFSAERTGGSVSTLTIQRTQQEDSAVYLCASSLEGRLFEQYFGPGTRLTVT.

The chain has TRBV5-6 and TRBJ2-7; D assignment may be TRBD1 or TRBD2 (5 bases each). The CDR3 runs 16 residues. V lost 2 bases to trimming and J lost 7 bases, with 22 bases between them. Germline CDR1 SGHDT, CDR2 YYEEEE. The CDR3 protein is CASSFFIRDGLLEQYF. Here the CDR3 DNA reads TGTGCCAGCAGCTTTTTTATTCGGGACGGTCTGTTGGAGCAGTACTTC.

The chain is built from TRBV5-5 and TRBJ1-1; 8 bases line up with TRBD1. The CDR3 loop spans 14 amino acids. V gave up 3 bases and J gave up 4 bases; unmatched junction bases: 5. Germline V lookup: CDR1 SGHKS, CDR2 YYEKEE (reference sequence). The chain's CDR3 is CASSSTGEGTEAFF. The CDR3 DNA sequence: TGTGCCAGCAGCTCGACAGGGGAGGGCACTGAAGCTTTCTTT.

The chain links TRBV14 to TRBJ1-1; no reliable D call. V was pared by 3 bases and J by 10 bases, with 15 bases between. Germline V gene data show CDR1 as SGHDN and CDR2 as FVKESK. CDR3 length equals 13 residues. CDR3 nucleotides: TGTGCCAGCAGCCAGCAACCCCTGGGGTTAGCTTTCTTT. This gives the protein CASSQQPLGLAFF.

The chain links TRBV20-1 to TRBJ2-1; D is unresolved. Germline V lookup: CDR1 DFQATT, CDR2 SNEGSKA (reference sequence). The CDR3 consists of 11 residues. Trimming removed 3 bases from V and 5 bases from J, with 5 bases in between. For the CDR3, the DNA is TGCAGTGCTAGCCAAAACAATGAGCAGTTCTTC. Translation: CSASQNNEQFF.

The genes are TRBV7-2 and TRBJ2-7, with 7 bases identical to TRBD1. The V gene's germline CDR1 is SGHTA and CDR2 FQGNSA. J was trimmed by 2 bases and V by 5 bases; bases with no gene match: 12. The CDR3 extends over 16 amino acids. The CDR3 DNA reads TGTGCCAGCAGCCCCCGGAGACAGGGATACCCCTACGAGCAGTACTTC. Translated: CASSPRRQGYPYEQYF.

The chain has TRBV4-1 and TRBJ2-7, with a possible D match to TRBD2 (5 bases). Trimming shortened V by 1 base and J by 2 bases, and 12 bases separated the two germline ends. The germline V gene has CDR1 MGHRA and CDR2 YSYEKL. CDR3 length equals 15 residues. The CDR3 bases are TGCGCCAGCAGCCAAGTATCCGGGATCCCCTACGAGCAGTACTTC. Translation: CASSQVSGIPYEQYF.